This section outlines one T cell receptor (beta chain) sequence together with its context. No antigen is known for it. CDR3 size: 15 residues. Germline V gene data show CDR1 as DFQATT and CDR2 as SNEGSKA (reference sequence). The data are from a study of blood T cells in healthy people across ages. Study-wide results and caveats: As age increased, TCR beta diversity per million T cells fell in a roughly linear fashion.

Then a second PCR, running roughly 6 to 11 cycles, was carried out with a sample-barcoded 5' primer and a J-beta primer mix. MiXCR was run by TCRdb on the 5' RACE reads, yielding one entry per CDR3 protein. The table lists more than 750,000 distinct CDR3 sequences, 29% of them singletons. These data were likewise used in another study, on T cells of mothers and their children. That work adds: Primer M1S, used in the second PCR, introduced sample barcodes and 2-4 random nucleotides. Thymic selection shapes TCR recombination output in related pairs, and it does so similarly in unrelated pairs.

The rearrangement uses TRBV20-1 and TRBJ2-4; 7 nucleotides agree with TRBD1. Sequencing was done on a sample of blood. The sequence derives from a woman aged 40 to 50 in good health. In DNA, the CDR3 is TGCAGGGCTCAGGGGGAGACGACTGGCAAAAACATTCAGTACTTC. Residues: CRAQGETTGKNIQYF.